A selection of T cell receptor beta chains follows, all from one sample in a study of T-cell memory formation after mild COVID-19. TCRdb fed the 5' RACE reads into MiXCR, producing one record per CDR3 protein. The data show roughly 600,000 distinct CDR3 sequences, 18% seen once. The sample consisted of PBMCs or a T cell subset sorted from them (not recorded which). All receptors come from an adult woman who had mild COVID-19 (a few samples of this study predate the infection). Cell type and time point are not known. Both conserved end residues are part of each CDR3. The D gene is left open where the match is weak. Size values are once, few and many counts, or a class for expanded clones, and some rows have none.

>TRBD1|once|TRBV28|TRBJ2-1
CATLTGAIDNEQFF
TGTGCCACCTTGACAGGGGCAATCGACAATGAGCAGTTCTTC
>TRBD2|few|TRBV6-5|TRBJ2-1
CASSLAESGNEQFF
TGTGCCAGCAGTCTAGCGGAGAGTGGGAATGAGCAGTTCTTC
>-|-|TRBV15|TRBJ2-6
CATSRDSGASSSGANVLTF
TGTGCCACCAGCAGAGATTCCGGGGCGTCCAGCTCTGGGGCCAACGTCCTGACTTTC
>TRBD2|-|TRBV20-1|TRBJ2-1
CGGLAGGVNNEQFF
TGCGGAGGACTAGCGGGAGGCGTTAACAATGAGCAGTTCTTC
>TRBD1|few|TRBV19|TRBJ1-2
CASSISGQGKENTF
TGTGCCAGTAGTATTAGTGGACAGGGGAAAGAGAACACCTTC
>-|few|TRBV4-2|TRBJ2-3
CASSQAVGPKDTQYF
TGTGCCAGCAGCCAAGCCGTGGGCCCAAAAGATACGCAGTATTTT
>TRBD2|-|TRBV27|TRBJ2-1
CASSIHLAGGHNEQFF
TGTGCCAGCAGTATCCACCTAGCGGGAGGTCACAATGAGCAGTTCTTC
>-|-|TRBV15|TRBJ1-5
CATSRARIGMSNQPQHF
TGTGCCACCAGCAGAGCCCGGATAGGGATGAGCAATCAGCCCCAGCATTTT
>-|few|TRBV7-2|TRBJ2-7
CASSSPGRFQYF
TGTGCCAGCAGCTCTCCGGGACGCTTTCAGTACTTC
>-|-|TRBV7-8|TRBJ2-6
CASSSFLDLLTPSGANVLTF
TGTGCCAGCAGCTCTTTTTTGGACCTCCTCACTCCCTCTGGGGCCAACGTCCTGACTTTC
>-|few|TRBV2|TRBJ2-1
CASSESPGFGEQFF
TGTGCCAGCAGTGAATCTCCAGGGTTTGGTGAGCAGTTCTTC
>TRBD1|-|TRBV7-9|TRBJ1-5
CASSLDPAGQGLGINQPQHF
TGTGCCAGCAGCTTAGATCCCGCCGGACAGGGTTTGGGGATCAATCAGCCCCAGCATTTT
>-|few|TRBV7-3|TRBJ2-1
CASSLSQRRHEQFF
TGTGCCAGCAGCTTAAGCCAGCGCAGGCATGAGCAGTTCTTC
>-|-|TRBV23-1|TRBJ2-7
CASSPFTGLRSYEQYF
TGCGCCAGCAGTCCCTTCACAGGGCTTCGGTCCTACGAGCAGTACTTC
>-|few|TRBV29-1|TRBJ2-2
CSGLLETGELFF
TGCAGCGGCCTACTGGAGACCGGGGAGCTGTTTTTT
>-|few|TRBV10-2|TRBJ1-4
CASSVGGVKEKLFF
TGCGCCAGCAGTGTCGGGGGAGTGAAGGAAAAACTGTTTTTT
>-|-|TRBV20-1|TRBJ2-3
CSAGNSETDTQYF
TGCAGTGCCGGCAACTCTGAAACAGATACGCAGTATTTT
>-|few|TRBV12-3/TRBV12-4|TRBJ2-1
CASSLSKQFF
TGTGCCAGCAGTTTAAGTAAGCAGTTCTTC
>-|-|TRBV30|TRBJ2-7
CAWSRGGHEQYF
TGTGCCTGGAGTAGGGGGGGCCACGAGCAGTACTTC
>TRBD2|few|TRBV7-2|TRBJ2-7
CASSESGRADEQYF
TGTGCCAGCAGCGAAAGCGGGAGGGCCGACGAGCAGTACTTC
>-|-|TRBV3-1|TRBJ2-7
CASSPSVSALHEQYF
TGTGCCAGCAGCCCGTCAGTGTCAGCCCTCCACGAGCAGTACTTC
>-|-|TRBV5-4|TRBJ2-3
CASSFQGNTQYF
TGTGCCAGCAGCTTTCAGGGCAATACGCAGTATTTT
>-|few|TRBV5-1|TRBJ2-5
CASRLGFNTGTQYF
TGCGCCAGCAGGTTGGGCTTCAATACTGGGACCCAGTACTTC
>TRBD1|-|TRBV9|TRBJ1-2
CASSVYRGRAYGYTF
TGTGCCAGCAGCGTCTACAGGGGACGGGCCTATGGCTACACCTTC
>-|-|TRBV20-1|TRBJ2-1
CSASPLHEQFF
TGCAGTGCTAGTCCCCTACATGAGCAGTTCTTC
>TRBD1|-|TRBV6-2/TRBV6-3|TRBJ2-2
CASIRGPGELFF
TGTGCCAGCATAAGGGGGCCCGGGGAGCTGTTTTTT
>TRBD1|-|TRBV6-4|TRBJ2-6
CASSPGTGKFSGANVLTF
TGTGCCAGCAGCCCCGGGACAGGAAAATTCTCTGGGGCCAACGTCCTGACTTTC
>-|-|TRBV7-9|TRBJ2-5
CASSFPGATQETQYF
TGTGCCAGCAGCTTCCCGGGGGCTACCCAAGAGACCCAGTACTTC
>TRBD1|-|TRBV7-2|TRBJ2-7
CASSPAIGGQGHSSGHF
TGTGCCAGCAGCCCCGCTATAGGGGGACAGGGGCACAGTTCCGGGCACTTC
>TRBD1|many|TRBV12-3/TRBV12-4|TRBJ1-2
CASRSGTDFYGYTF
TGTGCCAGCAGATCCGGGACAGACTTCTATGGCTACACCTTC
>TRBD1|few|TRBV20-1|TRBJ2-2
CSARTGGSGELFF
TGCAGTGCCCGGACAGGGGGATCCGGGGAGCTGTTTTTT
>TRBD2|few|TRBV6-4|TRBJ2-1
CASSLGLAGGGEQFF
TGTGCCAGCAGCCTGGGACTAGCGGGGGGAGGTGAGCAGTTCTTC
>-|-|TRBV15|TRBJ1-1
CATSGNTEAFF
TGTGCCACCAGCGGGAACACTGAAGCTTTCTTT
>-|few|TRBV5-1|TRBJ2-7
CASSLAPTNSYEQYF
TGCGCCAGCAGCTTGGCTCCGACGAACTCCTACGAGCAGTACTTC
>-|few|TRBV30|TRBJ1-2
CASLGFYANYGYTF
TGTGCCTCCCTGGGCTTTTACGCTAACTATGGCTACACCTTC
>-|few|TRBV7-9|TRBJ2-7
CASSRVGGDNEQYF
TGTGCCAGCAGCCGGGTTGGAGGGGACAACGAGCAGTACTTC
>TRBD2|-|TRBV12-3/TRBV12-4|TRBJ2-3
CASSLALGTSGGSTDTQYF
TGTGCCAGCAGTTTAGCGCTGGGGACTAGCGGAGGGAGCACAGATACGCAGTATTTT
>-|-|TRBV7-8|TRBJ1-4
CASSPRDLPTNEKLFF
TGTGCCAGCAGCCCCCGGGACCTTCCAACTAATGAAAAACTGTTTTTT
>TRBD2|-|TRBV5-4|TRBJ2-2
CASSRKAGETGELFF
TGTGCCAGCAGCAGAAAAGCGGGAGAAACCGGGGAGCTGTTTTTT
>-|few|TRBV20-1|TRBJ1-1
CSARYRGNTEAFF
TGCAGTGCTAGATACCGGGGGAACACTGAAGCTTTCTTT
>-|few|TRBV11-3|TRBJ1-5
CASSPSPGQPQHF
TGTGCCAGCAGCCCGTCACCAGGTCAGCCCCAGCATTTT
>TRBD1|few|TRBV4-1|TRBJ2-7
CASSHGQGGKPEQYF
TGCGCCAGCAGCCACGGACAGGGTGGGAAACCCGAGCAGTACTTC
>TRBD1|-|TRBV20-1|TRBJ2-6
CSARVLDRTKAGANVLTF
TGCAGTGCTAGAGTCCTGGACAGGACCAAGGCTGGGGCCAACGTCCTGACTTTC
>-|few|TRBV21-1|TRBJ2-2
CASIGGTGELFF
TGTGCCAGCATTGGGGGCACCGGGGAGCTGTTTTTT
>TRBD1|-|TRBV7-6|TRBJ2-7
CASSPGTGSSYMYDEQYF
TGTGCCAGCAGCCCCGGGACAGGGAGTTCTTATATGTACGACGAGCAGTACTTC
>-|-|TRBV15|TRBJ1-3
CATSRVPGNTIYF
TGTGCCACCAGCAGAGTCCCCGGAAACACCATATATTTT
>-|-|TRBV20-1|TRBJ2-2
CSAKNPGQNTGELFF
TGCAGTGCTAAGAACCCGGGACAGAACACCGGGGAGCTGTTTTTT
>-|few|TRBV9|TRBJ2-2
CASSGVFRGELFF
TGTGCCAGCAGCGGGGTTTTTCGCGGGGAGCTGTTTTTT
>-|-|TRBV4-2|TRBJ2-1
CASSQDFGRPDEQFF
TGTGCCAGCAGCCAAGATTTTGGGCGCCCGGATGAGCAGTTCTTC
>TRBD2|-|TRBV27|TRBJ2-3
CASSQTSGIGVDTQYF
TGTGCCAGCAGTCAAACGAGCGGGATCGGCGTGGATACGCAGTATTTT
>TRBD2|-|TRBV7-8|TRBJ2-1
CASSLAGGPREQFF
TGTGCCAGCAGCTTAGCGGGAGGGCCCCGTGAGCAGTTCTTC
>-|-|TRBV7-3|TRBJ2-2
CASSLRTGRNTGELFF
TGTGCCAGCAGCTTAAGAACAGGGAGGAACACCGGGGAGCTGTTTTTT
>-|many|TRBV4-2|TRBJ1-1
CASSQDWSSLNTEAFF
TGTGCCAGCAGCCAAGATTGGTCAAGCCTAAACACTGAAGCTTTCTTT
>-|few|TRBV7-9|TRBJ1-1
CASSPSPANTEAFF
TGTGCCAGCAGCCCCTCGCCGGCGAACACTGAAGCTTTCTTT
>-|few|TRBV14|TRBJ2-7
CASSQWPILEQYF
TGTGCCAGCAGCCAGTGGCCAATCCTCGAGCAGTACTTC
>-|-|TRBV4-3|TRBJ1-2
CASSQDLLANYGYTF
TGCGCCAGCAGCCAAGATCTATTAGCTAACTATGGCTACACCTTC
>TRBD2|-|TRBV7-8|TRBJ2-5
CASSFGTSGAQETQYF
TGTGCCAGCAGCTTCGGGACTAGCGGGGCCCAAGAGACCCAGTACTTC